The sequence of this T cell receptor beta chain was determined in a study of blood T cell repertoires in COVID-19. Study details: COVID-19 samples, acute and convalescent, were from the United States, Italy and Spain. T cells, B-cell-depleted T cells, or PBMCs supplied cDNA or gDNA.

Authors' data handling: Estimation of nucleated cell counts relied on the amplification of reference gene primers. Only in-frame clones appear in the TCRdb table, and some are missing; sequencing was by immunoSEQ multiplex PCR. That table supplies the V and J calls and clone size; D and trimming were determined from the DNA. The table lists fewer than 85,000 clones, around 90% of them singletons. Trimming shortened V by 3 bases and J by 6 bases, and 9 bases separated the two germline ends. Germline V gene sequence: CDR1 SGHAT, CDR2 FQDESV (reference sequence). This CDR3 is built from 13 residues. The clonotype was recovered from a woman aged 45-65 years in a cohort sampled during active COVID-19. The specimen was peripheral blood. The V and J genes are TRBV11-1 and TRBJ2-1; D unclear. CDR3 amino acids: CASSFGQGNEQFF. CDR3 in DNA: TGTGCCAGCAGCTTTGGGCAAGGCAATGAGCAGTTCTTC.